This TCR beta chain derives from a study of a mutant IDH1 vaccine in newly diagnosed glioma. Across the study: Vaccination followed radiotherapy alone by 4-6 weeks, or accompanied temozolomide cycles. Earlier care involved radiotherapy, temozolomide, or both, and the majority received both. General study points: There seemed to be no relation between pseudoprogression and changes in top peripheral T cell clonotypes.

As concerns this clone: No antigen is known for it.

Time point in this sample: week 11, during vaccination. The vaccine gave 300 ug of a 20-mer mutant IDH1 peptide subcutaneously per dose. Measured with immunoSEQ multiplex PCR; TCRdb has only the in-frame clones, and not every one. The table lists roughly 120,000 clones, about 80% of them singletons. Germline V gene sequence: CDR1 KGHSH, CDR2 LQKENI. This CDR3 has 14 amino acids. The V and J ends lost 2 bases and 4 bases, in that order; junction bases with no gene match: 2. Material: PBMCs, obtained from a glioma patient whose treatment included an IDH1 peptide vaccine. The TCR originated in a man aged 35 to 55 with glioma. This chain links TRBV18 with TRBJ2-5, with 9 bases lining up with TRBD2. The CDR3 loop is CASSPAAGGETQYF. The CDR3 nucleotides read TGTGCCAGCTCACCAGCAGCGGGAGGAGAGACCCAGTACTTC.